These T cell receptor beta chains were read from a single sample in a study of identical twins. MiXCR was run by TCRdb on the 5' RACE reads, yielding one entry per CDR3 protein. Counted here are 510,000 or so distinct CDR3 sequences, around 15% occurring once; the ten biggest clones make up nearly 0.45%. In addition, the sample was reused for a study of yellow fever vaccine responses in identical twins.

The sequencing sample was made of CD4+ T cells sorted from blood. These receptors were collected from a woman aged 18-29 years in good health. The CDR3 runs from the conserved cysteine through the conserved F or W. The D gene is left open where the match is weak. Not all rows give a size; the values are once, few, many and, for expanded clones, a class.

v_gene	abundance	j_gene	d_gene	CDR3nt	CDR3aa
TRBV7-9	NA	TRBJ2-1	NA	TGTGCCAGCAGCAACTTTGGCGGGGGCATTGAGCAGTTCTTC	CASSNFGGGIEQFF
TRBV29-1	NA	TRBJ2-1	NA	TGCAGCGGCAACAGGGAGACCTACAATGAGCAGTTCTTC	CSGNRETYNEQFF
TRBV7-9	NA	TRBJ2-3	NA	TGTGCCAGCAGCCGCGCGGTCGGATCCACAGATACGCAGTATTTT	CASSRAVGSTDTQYF
TRBV29-1	few	TRBJ2-1	NA	TGCAGCGTGGGGACAAGTTATGAGCAGTTCTTC	CSVGTSYEQFF
TRBV10-2	few	TRBJ2-5	NA	TGCGCCAGCAGTGAGATGGGGGGGACCCAGTACTTC	CASSEMGGTQYF
TRBV12-3/TRBV12-4	few	TRBJ1-1	NA	TGTGCCAGCAGCAGACAGGTAGGGGGGGTCACTGAAGCTTTCTTT	CASSRQVGGVTEAFF
TRBV20-1	few	TRBJ2-3	NA	TGCAGTGCTAGGGTGGGTGAACAGTTTTTGGATACGCAGTATTTT	CSARVGEQFLDTQYF
TRBV20-1	many	TRBJ2-6	TRBD2	TGCAGTGCTAAAGCGGGAGGAAACTCTGGGGCCAACGTCCTGACTTTC	CSAKAGGNSGANVLTF
TRBV19	NA	TRBJ2-2	TRBD2	TGTGCCAGTAGTATTGGGAGGGCCGCCACCGGGGAGCTGTTTTTT	CASSIGRAATGELFF
TRBV6-2/TRBV6-3	few	TRBJ2-1	NA	TGTGCCAGCAGTTACTCTGCGCTGCAGTTCTTC	CASSYSALQFF
TRBV20-1	many	TRBJ2-2	NA	TGCAGTGCTGGGATAGGGGCTAATGTCGGGGAGCTGTTTTTT	CSAGIGANVGELFF
TRBV6-1	few	TRBJ2-7	TRBD2	TGTGCCAGCAGTAAACCGGGACTAGCGGGAGTGGTCAACGAGCAGTACTTC	CASSKPGLAGVVNEQYF
TRBV5-1	few	TRBJ2-3	NA	TGCGCCAGCAGCTTGGGGATGGGGATCAGAGCTAGCACAGATACGCAGTATTTT	CASSLGMGIRASTDTQYF
TRBV5-6	NA	TRBJ2-7	TRBD1	TGTGCCAGCAGCTGGACAGGGCGCGAGCAGTACTTC	CASSWTGREQYF
TRBV28	NA	TRBJ1-2	NA	TGTGCCAGCAGGGAAACAGACCAGTACACCTTC	CASRETDQYTF
TRBV10-3	many	TRBJ2-5	TRBD1	TGTGCCATCAGTGAGTCGTTGGCGCCGGGACAGAGGCAAGAGACCCAGTACTTC	CAISESLAPGQRQETQYF
TRBV12-3/TRBV12-4	many	TRBJ1-4	TRBD1	TGTGCCAGCAGTTCCCCGACAGGGGGAAATGAAAAACTGTTTTTT	CASSSPTGGNEKLFF
TRBV9	few	TRBJ2-1	TRBD2	TGTGCCAGCAGCGTAGCCGGAGGGGAGGGCCGCAATGAGCAGTTCTTC	CASSVAGGEGRNEQFF
TRBV28	few	TRBJ2-5	TRBD2	TGTGCCAGCAGCATTAGCGGGCAAATGGGAGAGACCCAGTACTTC	CASSISGQMGETQYF
TRBV28	few	TRBJ2-1	TRBD2	TGTGCCAGCTTAAGCGGGGCCCCCTACAATGAGCAGTTCTTC	CASLSGAPYNEQFF
TRBV28	NA	TRBJ2-5	NA	TGTGCCAGCAGTTCCCCGACGCACCAAGAGACCCAGTACTTC	CASSSPTHQETQYF
TRBV12-3/TRBV12-4	few	TRBJ2-1	TRBD2	TGTGCCAGCAGTCTGGGGCGGGGGGAATACAATGAGCAGTTCTTC	CASSLGRGEYNEQFF
TRBV20-1	few	TRBJ1-1	NA	TGCAGTGCTAAAGGGAACACTGAAGCTTTCTTT	CSAKGNTEAFF
TRBV12-3/TRBV12-4	NA	TRBJ2-3	TRBD1	TGTGCCAGCAGTTACGACAGGGTAGGGCAGTATTTT	CASSYDRVGQYF
TRBV29-1	few	TRBJ2-1	NA	TGCAGCGCTGATGGGGCAGGGGGAGGCAATGAGCAGTTCTTC	CSADGAGGGNEQFF
TRBV7-2	NA	TRBJ2-3	NA	TGTGCCAGCAGCTTGACGGGACGAATCCCGTATTTT	CASSLTGRIPYF
TRBV9	NA	TRBJ2-1	TRBD2	TGTGCCAGCAGCGAAAGACTAGCTAGTGGCAATGAGCAGTTCTTC	CASSERLASGNEQFF
TRBV20-1	few	TRBJ1-5	NA	TGCAGTGCTACCCTCCGGGATCAGCCCCAGCATTTT	CSATLRDQPQHF
TRBV25-1	few	TRBJ1-4	NA	TGTGCCAGCAGTGAGGACGGCTGGAAACTGTTTTTT	CASSEDGWKLFF
TRBV10-3	few	TRBJ2-5	NA	TGTGCCATCAGTGACCCCGAGACCCAGTACTTC	CAISDPETQYF
TRBV16	few	TRBJ1-5	NA	TGTGCCAGCAGCCAATCTTCGTTGGGGCAGGGTGGACAGCCCCAGCATTTT	CASSQSSLGQGGQPQHF
TRBV6-5	few	TRBJ2-1	TRBD1	TGTGCCAGCAGTTACCTCCCAGGACAGGGTTCCCACAATGAGCAGTTCTTC	CASSYLPGQGSHNEQFF
TRBV20-1	NA	TRBJ2-1	NA	TGCAGTGCTAGTCGACTCCTTCTGTACAATGAGCAGTTCTTC	CSASRLLLYNEQFF
TRBV29-1	few	TRBJ2-3	NA	TGCAGCGTTGAACTTCCGACTAGCACAGATACGCAGTATTTT	CSVELPTSTDTQYF
TRBV6-1	NA	TRBJ2-1	TRBD2	TGTGCCAGCAGTACAGCTAGCGGGGGGACCTACAATGAGCAGTTCTTC	CASSTASGGTYNEQFF
TRBV27	NA	TRBJ2-5	NA	TGTGCCAGCAGTTTATATCGTCCACGGATGAATACGGAGACCCAGTACTTC	CASSLYRPRMNTETQYF
TRBV18	few	TRBJ2-1	NA	TGTGCCAGCTCACTTTATAAGGGGTCCTACAATGAGCAGTTCTTC	CASSLYKGSYNEQFF
TRBV24-1	NA	TRBJ1-1	NA	TGTGCCACCAGTGATTCTACGGGACGGAACACTGAAGCTTTCTTT	CATSDSTGRNTEAFF
TRBV6-5	few	TRBJ2-1	TRBD1	TGTGCCAGCAGTTACGACAGGGCCGGGATGAATGAGCAGTTCTTC	CASSYDRAGMNEQFF
TRBV10-3	few	TRBJ2-5	TRBD1	TGTGCCATCAGTGGACAGGGGGCGCCCATAGAGACCCAGTACTTC	CAISGQGAPIETQYF
TRBV5-5	NA	TRBJ2-2	TRBD2	TGTGCCAGCAGCTTGAGCGGGGGAGCGACCGGGGAGCTGTTTTTT	CASSLSGGATGELFF
TRBV9	NA	TRBJ2-1	NA	TGTGCCAGCAGCGAAATTGGGAATGAGCAGTTCTTC	CASSEIGNEQFF
TRBV12-3/TRBV12-4	NA	TRBJ2-1	TRBD2	TGTGCCAGCAGTTTTGGACCTCCGCGGGAGGACCTAGATGAGCAGTTCTTC	CASSFGPPREDLDEQFF
TRBV5-4	NA	TRBJ2-1	NA	TGTGCCAGCAGCTGGAGAAGGACGGACAATGAGCAGTTCTTC	CASSWRRTDNEQFF
TRBV27	once	TRBJ2-2	NA	TGTGCCAGCAGAGCGAGAGTCACCGGGGAGCTGTTTTTT	CASRARVTGELFF
TRBV25-1	few	TRBJ1-6	NA	TGTGCCAGCAGTGAGGTCGGCAATTCACCCCTCCACTTT	CASSEVGNSPLHF
TRBV20-1	NA	TRBJ2-5	NA	TGCAGTGCCCATAAACAGGGTCCCCAAGAGACCCAGTACTTC	CSAHKQGPQETQYF
TRBV12-3/TRBV12-4	few	TRBJ2-2	NA	TGTGCCAGCAGCCTCTTTGGAGGCACCGGGGAGCTGTTTTTT	CASSLFGGTGELFF
TRBV7-8	NA	TRBJ2-2	TRBD1	TGTGCCAGCAGCTCCCGGACAGGGATTGATCCCGGGGAGCTGTTTTTT	CASSSRTGIDPGELFF
TRBV7-9	few	TRBJ2-2	NA	TGTGCCAGCAGCGATATGCAGGGGGGGATCACCGGGGAGCTGTTTTTT	CASSDMQGGITGELFF